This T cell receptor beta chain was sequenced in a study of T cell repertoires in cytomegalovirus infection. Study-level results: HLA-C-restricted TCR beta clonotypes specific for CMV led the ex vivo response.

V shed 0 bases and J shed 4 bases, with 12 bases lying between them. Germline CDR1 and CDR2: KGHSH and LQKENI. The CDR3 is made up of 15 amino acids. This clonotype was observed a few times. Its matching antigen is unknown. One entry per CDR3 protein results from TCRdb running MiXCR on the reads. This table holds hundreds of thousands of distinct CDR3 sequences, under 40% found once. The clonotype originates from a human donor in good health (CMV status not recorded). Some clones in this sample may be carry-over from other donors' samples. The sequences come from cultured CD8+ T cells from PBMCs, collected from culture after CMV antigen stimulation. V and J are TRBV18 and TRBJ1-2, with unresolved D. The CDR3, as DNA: TGTGCCAGCTCACCACCGAAAGCAGCGCCCTATGGCTACACCTTC. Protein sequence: CASSPPKAAPYGYTF.